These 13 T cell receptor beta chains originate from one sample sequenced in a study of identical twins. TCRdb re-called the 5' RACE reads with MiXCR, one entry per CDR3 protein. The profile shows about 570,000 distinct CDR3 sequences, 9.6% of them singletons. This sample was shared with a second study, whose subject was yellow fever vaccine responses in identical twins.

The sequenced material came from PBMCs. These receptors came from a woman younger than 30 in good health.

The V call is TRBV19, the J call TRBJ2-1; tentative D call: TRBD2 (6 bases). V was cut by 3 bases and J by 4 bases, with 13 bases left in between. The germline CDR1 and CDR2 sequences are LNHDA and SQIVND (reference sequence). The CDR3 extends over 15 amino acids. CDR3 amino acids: CASSIMGGIYNEQFF. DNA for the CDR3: TGTGCCAGTAGTATCATGGGGGGTATATACAATGAGCAGTTCTTC.

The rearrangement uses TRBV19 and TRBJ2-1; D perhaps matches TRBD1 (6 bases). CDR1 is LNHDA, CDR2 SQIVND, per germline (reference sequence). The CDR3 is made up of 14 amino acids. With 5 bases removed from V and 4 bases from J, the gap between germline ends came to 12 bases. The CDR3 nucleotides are TGTGCCAGTAGTCGGCAGGGGATATACAATGAGCAGTTCTTC. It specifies CASSRQGIYNEQFF.

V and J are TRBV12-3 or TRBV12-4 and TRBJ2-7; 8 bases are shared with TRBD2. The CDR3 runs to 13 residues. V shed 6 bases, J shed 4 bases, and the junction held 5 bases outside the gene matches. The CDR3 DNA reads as TGTGCCAGCAGAACGGGACTAGATTACGAGCAGTACTTC. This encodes CASRTGLDYEQYF.

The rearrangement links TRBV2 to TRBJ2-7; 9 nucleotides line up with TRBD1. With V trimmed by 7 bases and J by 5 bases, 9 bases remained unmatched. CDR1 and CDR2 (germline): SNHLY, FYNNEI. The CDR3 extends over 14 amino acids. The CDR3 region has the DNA TGTGCCAGCACCTTGACAGGGGGTCTCCACGAGCAGTACTTC. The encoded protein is CASTLTGGLHEQYF. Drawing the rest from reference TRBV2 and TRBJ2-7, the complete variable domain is EPEVTQTPSHQVTQMGQEVILRCVPISNHLYFYWYRQILGQKVEFLVSFYNNEISEKSEIFDDQFSVERPDGSNFTLKIRSTKLEDSAMYFCASTLTGGLHEQYFGPGTRLTVT.

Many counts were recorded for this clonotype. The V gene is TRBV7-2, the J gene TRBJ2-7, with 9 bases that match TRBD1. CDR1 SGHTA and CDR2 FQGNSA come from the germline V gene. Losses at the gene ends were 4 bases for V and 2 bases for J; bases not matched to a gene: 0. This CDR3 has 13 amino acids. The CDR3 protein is CASSWDRAYEQYF. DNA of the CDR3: TGTGCCAGCAGCTGGGACAGGGCCTACGAGCAGTACTTC.

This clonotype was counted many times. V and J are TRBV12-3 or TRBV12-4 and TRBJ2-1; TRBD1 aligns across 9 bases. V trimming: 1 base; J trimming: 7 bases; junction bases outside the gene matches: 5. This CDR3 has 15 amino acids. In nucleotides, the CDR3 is TGTGCCAGCAGTTTAGAGGGACAGGGCAGGAATGAGCAGTTCTTC. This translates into CASSLEGQGRNEQFF.

The CDR3 sequence: CASSQDTALYEAFF. The CDR3 DNA follows: TGCGCCAGCAGCCAAGATACGGCTCTCTATGAAGCTTTCTTT. V and J are TRBV4-3 and TRBJ1-1; D remains unclear. The CDR3 extends over 14 amino acids. CDR1 and CDR2 (germline): LGHNA, YSLEER. Trimming cost V 0 bases and J 7 bases, with 12 bases left between them.

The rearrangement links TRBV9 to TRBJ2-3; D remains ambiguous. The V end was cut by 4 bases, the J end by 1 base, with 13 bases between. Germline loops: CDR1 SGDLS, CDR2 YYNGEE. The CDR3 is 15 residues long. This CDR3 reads CASSKPGPRTDTQYF. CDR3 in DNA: TGTGCCAGCAGCAAGCCCGGGCCCCGCACAGATACGCAGTATTTT.

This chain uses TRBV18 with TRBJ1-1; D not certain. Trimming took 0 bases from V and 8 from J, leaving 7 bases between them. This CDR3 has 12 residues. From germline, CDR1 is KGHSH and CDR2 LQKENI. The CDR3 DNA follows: TGTGCCAGCTCACCACCGGAGTCCGAAGCTTTCTTT. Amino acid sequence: CASSPPESEAFF.

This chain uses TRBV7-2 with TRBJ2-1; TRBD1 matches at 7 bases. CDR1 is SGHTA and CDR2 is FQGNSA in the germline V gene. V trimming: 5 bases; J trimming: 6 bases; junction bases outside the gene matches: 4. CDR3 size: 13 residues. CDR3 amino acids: CASSRRQGNEQFF. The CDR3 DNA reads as TGTGCCAGCAGCCGCAGACAGGGCAATGAGCAGTTCTTC.

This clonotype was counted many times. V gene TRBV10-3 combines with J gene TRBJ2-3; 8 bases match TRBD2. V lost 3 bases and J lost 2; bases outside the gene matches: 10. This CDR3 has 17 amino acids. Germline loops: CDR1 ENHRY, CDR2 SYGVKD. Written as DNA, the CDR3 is TGTGCCATCAGTGAACGATTAGCGGGACCACCCACAGATACGCAGTATTTT. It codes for CAISERLAGPPTDTQYF.

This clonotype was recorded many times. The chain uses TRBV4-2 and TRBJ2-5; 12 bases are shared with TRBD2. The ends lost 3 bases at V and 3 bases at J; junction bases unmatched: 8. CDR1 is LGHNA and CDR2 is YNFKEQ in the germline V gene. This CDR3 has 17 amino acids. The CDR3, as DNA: TGTGCCAGCAGCCACCTACTAGCGGGGGGTGACAAAGAGACCCAGTACTTC. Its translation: CASSHLLAGGDKETQYF.

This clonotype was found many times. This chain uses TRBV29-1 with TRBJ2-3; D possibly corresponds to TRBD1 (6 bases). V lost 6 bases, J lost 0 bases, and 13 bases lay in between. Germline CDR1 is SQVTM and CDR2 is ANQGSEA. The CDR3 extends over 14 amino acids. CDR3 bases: TGCAGCGTGAAAGGGGGAGTAAGCACAGATACGCAGTATTTT. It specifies CSVKGGVSTDTQYF.